This record concerns one T cell receptor beta chain sequence. No antigen is known for it. The PCR used 60 Vbeta and 13 Jbeta primers. Data came from immunoSEQ multiplex PCR; TCRdb stores just in-frame clones and leaves some out. The sample totals about 46,000 clones. The sample belongs to a study of cytomegalovirus exposure and HLA in healthy donors. Points from the study as a whole: High sensitivity and specificity were reportedly achieved when the classifier diagnosed cytomegalovirus status. Versus the approximately 700-donor mean, an Asian-associated ancestry cluster reportedly showed fewer N-insertions in a later analysis. In an earlier analysis, about 87% or about 30%: the productive usage of most TCR beta V segments.

This sequence originates from a woman aged 40 to 49 in good health and CMV-seronegative. The specimen was PBMCs.

CDR3 sequence (DNA): TGTGCCAGCAGACTAGCGGGCACCGGGGAGCTGTTTTTT. Translation gives CASRLAGTGELFF. This chain joins TRBV28 and TRBJ2-2; TRBD2 aligns across 9 bases. CDR3 length: 13 residues. The ends lost 6 bases at V and 4 bases at J; junction bases unmatched: 0. Germline CDR1 and CDR2: MDHEN and SYDVKM.